This T cell receptor beta chain came from a study of shared clonotypes between healthy human individuals. CD45RO-negative CD8 cells positively selected for CCR7 made up the naive population, which excluded terminally differentiated effector memory CD45RA+ cells. Germline CDR1 MNHEY, CDR2 SVGAGI. This CDR3 spans 14 amino acids. Trimming shortened V by 5 bases and J by 2 bases, and 12 bases separated the two germline ends. Data came from immunoSEQ multiplex PCR; TCRdb stores just in-frame clones and leaves some out. The sample shows roughly 2,000,000 clones, about 94% of them seen only once. J is TRBJ1-1 and V is TRBV6-5; D is perhaps TRBD1 (6 bases). The sample consisted of naive CD8+ T cells sorted from blood. This clonotype was sampled from a young man in good health. The CDR3 nucleotides are TGTGCCAGCAGTCAAGGACAGCTTAACACTGAAGCTTTCTTT. This codes for CASSQGQLNTEAFF.